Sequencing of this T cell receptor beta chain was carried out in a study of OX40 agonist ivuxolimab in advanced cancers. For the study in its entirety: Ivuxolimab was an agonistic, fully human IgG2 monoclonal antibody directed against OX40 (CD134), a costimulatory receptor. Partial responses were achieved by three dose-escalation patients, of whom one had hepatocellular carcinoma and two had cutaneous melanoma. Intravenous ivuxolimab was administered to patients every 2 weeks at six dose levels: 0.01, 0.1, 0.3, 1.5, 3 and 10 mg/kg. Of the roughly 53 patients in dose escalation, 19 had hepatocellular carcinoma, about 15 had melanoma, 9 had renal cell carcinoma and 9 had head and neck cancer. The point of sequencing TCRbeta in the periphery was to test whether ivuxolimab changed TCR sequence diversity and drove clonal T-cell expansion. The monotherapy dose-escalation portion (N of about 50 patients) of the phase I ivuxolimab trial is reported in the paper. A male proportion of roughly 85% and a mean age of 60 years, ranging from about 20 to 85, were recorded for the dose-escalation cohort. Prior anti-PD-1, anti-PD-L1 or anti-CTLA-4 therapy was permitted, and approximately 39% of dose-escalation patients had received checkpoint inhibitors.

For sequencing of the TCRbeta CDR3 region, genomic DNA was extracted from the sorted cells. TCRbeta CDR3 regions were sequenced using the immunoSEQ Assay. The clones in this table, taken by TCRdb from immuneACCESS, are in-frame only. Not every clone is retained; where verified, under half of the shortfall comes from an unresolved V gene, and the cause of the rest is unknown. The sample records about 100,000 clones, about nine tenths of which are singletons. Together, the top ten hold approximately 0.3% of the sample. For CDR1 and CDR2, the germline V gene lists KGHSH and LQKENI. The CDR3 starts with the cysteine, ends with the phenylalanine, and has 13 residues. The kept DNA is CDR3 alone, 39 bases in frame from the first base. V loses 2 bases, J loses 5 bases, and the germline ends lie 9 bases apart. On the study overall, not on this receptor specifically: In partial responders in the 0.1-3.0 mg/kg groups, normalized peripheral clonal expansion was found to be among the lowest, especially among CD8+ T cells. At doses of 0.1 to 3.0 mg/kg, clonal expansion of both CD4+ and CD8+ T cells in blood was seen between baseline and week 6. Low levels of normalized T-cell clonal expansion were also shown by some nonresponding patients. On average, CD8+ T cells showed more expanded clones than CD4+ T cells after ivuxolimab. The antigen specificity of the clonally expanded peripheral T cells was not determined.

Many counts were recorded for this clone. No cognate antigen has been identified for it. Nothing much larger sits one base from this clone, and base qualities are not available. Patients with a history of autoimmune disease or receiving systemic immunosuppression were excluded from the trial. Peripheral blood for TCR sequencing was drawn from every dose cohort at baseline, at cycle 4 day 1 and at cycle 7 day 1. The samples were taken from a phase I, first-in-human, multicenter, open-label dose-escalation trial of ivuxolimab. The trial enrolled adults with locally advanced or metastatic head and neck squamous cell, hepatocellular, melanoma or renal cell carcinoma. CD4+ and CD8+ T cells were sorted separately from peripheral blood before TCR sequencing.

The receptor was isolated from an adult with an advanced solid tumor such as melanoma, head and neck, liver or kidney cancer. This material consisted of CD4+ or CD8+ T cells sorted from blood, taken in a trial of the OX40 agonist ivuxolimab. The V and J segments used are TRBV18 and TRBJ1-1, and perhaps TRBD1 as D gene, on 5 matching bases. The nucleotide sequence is TGTGCCAGCTCACCAGAAAGGGGAACTGAAGCTTTCTTT. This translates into CASSPERGTEAFF.